This TCR beta chain originates from a study of cytomegalovirus exposure and HLA in healthy donors. Study-level points and caveats: As was reported, the HLA-A and HLA-B alleles of most subjects were accurately predicted from TCR beta sequences. Cytomegalovirus-associated status was assigned to some 180 TCR beta chains.

Trimming took 3 bases from V and 1 from J, leaving 12 bases between them. The CDR3 sequence is 15 residues long. Germline CDR1 is GTSNPN and CDR2 is SVGIG (reference sequence). With regard to this clone: Its antigen is unknown.

Although they were nominally healthy when sampled, donors likely had unrecorded immune exposures. PCR primers comprised 60 Vbeta and 13 Jbeta primers. Method: immunoSEQ multiplex PCR; TCRdb's copy keeps in-frame clones and lacks some. The profile shows about 200,000 clones, 65% to 85% of them singletons. The clonotype originates from a boy aged 2 to 9 in good health and CMV-seronegative. The genes are TRBV30 and TRBJ2-2; weak D call: TRBD1 (8 bases). Sequences were obtained from PBMCs. The CDR3 spells CAWRRGTGNTGELFF. The CDR3 DNA reads as TGTGCCTGGAGGCGGGGGACAGGGAACACCGGGGAGCTGTTTTTT.